What follows are 19 T cell receptor beta chains derived from one specimen sequenced in a study of Tregs in tolerant kidney transplant recipients. Repertoires were generated with immunoSEQ multiplex PCR, while TCRdb's copy carries only in-frame clones and drops some. The sample yields 80,000 to 90,000 clones, approximately 92% seen once. Sequencing used CD8+ T cells from blood. Receptors were obtained from a human donor in good health.

This chain links TRBV11-2 with TRBJ2-1; D is unresolved. The CDR3 spans 15 residues. The V and J ends lost 1 base and 3 bases respectively, with 10 bases between them. CDR1 and CDR2 from the germline V gene are SGHAT and FQNNGV. CDR3 bases: TGTGCCAGCAGCTTAGGCGATGTGTTCTACAATGAGCAGTTCTTC. It yields the protein CASSLGDVFYNEQFF.

V gene TRBV5-6 combines with J gene TRBJ2-7; no clear D gene. Germline V gene data show CDR1 as SGHDT and CDR2 as YYEEEE. V was cut by 0 bases and J by 0 bases, with 4 bases left in between. CDR3 length: 13 amino acids. CDR3 sequence (DNA): TGTGCCAGCAGCTTGGTAGACTCCTACGAGCAGTACTTC. It translates to CASSLVDSYEQYF.

This sequence joins TRBV5-4 and TRBJ2-1; TRBD1 aligns across 10 bases. With 3 bases clipped from V and 4 bases from J, the junction kept 7 bases outside the gene matches. The CDR3 spans 16 residues. Germline CDR1 reads SGHNT; CDR2 reads YYREEE (reference sequence). CDR3 sequence: CASSSPGTGAYNEQFF. CDR3 DNA sequence: TGTGCCAGCAGCTCCCCGGGGACAGGGGCGTACAATGAGCAGTTCTTC.

V is TRBV11-3 and J is TRBJ2-7; TRBD2 matches 8 bases. CDR3 length: 13 residues. Unmatched junction bases numbered 8, after V lost 4 bases and J lost 9 bases. Germline values: CDR1 SGHNT, CDR2 YENEEA. As DNA, the CDR3 is TGTGCCAGCAGCTACTCTGGACTAGCTGGGCAGTACTTC. Protein sequence: CASSYSGLAGQYF.

J is TRBJ1-1 and V is TRBV10-1, with D possibly TRBD1 on 5 matching bases. With 2 bases removed from V and 2 bases from J, the gap between germline ends came to 12 bases. There are 15 residues in the CDR3. Germline V gene data show CDR1 as WNHNN and CDR2 as SYGVQD (reference sequence). The CDR3 sequence: CASSEGGTGNTEAFF. The CDR3 DNA reads as TGCGCCAGCAGTGAGGGTGGGACGGGAAACACTGAAGCTTTCTTT.

The rearrangement uses TRBV7-9 and TRBJ2-7, with 8 bases matching TRBD1. The V and J ends lost 7 bases and 2 bases, in that order; junction bases with no gene match: 10. This CDR3 comprises 15 residues. Germline CDR1 SEHNR, CDR2 FQNEAQ (reference sequence). The CDR3 DNA reads TGTGCCAGCAACCTAGGGGACAGGCCCACCTACGAGCAGTACTTC. This sequence encodes CASNLGDRPTYEQYF.

V gene TRBV27 combines with J gene TRBJ1-5; the D gene is possibly TRBD1 (6 bases). Germline CDR1 MNHEY, CDR2 SMNVEV (reference sequence). The CDR3 extends over 13 amino acids. V was pared by 6 bases and J by 1 base, with 7 bases between. CDR3 in DNA: TGTGCCAGCAGAACAGGGAGCAATCAGCCCCAGCATTTT. It encodes CASRTGSNQPQHF.

This clone was seen once. The V gene is TRBV19, the J gene TRBJ1-1; maybe TRBD1 (5 bases). V dropped 5 bases and J dropped 5 bases, with 18 bases sitting between them. Germline V gene lookup returns CDR1 LNHDA and CDR2 SQIVND (reference sequence). CDR3 length: 15 residues. The CDR3 sequence: CASSATAGGMTEAFF. In DNA, the CDR3 is TGTGCCAGTAGTGCAACCGCCGGGGGGATGACTGAAGCTTTCTTT.

J is TRBJ2-7 and V is TRBV9, with 7 bases aligning to TRBD1. The CDR3 runs to 14 residues. In germline, CDR1 is SGDLS, CDR2 YYNGEE. V shed 3 bases, J shed 0 bases, and the junction held 3 bases outside the gene matches. The CDR3 DNA follows: TGTGCCAGCAGCGGGACAGGAGGCTCCTACGAGCAGTACTTC. The encoded protein is CASSGTGGSYEQYF.

This chain uses TRBV7-9 with TRBJ2-7; no clear D gene. Germline-derived CDR1 and CDR2 are SEHNR and FQNEAQ (reference sequence). V shed 3 bases and J shed 2 bases, with 14 bases lying between them. The CDR3 covers 15 residues. The CDR3 spells CASSFVFSQTYEQYF. The CDR3 DNA sequence: TGTGCCAGCAGCTTTGTTTTTAGTCAAACCTACGAGCAGTACTTC.

This clone has only a few counts. This rearrangement joins TRBV6-5 to TRBJ1-1; 7 nucleotides match TRBD1. Germline-derived CDR1 and CDR2 are MNHEY and SVGAGI. V lost 7 bases to trimming and J lost 3 bases; unmatched junction nucleotides: 8. This CDR3 is built from 14 residues. CDR3 bases: TGTGCCAGCACCCCGACAGGGATCGACACTGAAGCTTTCTTT. Translating it yields CASTPTGIDTEAFF.

The count of this clone is one. V is TRBV2 and J is TRBJ2-7, with D unresolved. V was cut by 7 bases and J by 0 bases, with 16 bases left in between. CDR1 SNHLY and CDR2 FYNNEI come from the germline V gene. The CDR3 loop spans 15 amino acids. CDR3: CASIMSMAVSYEQYF. The CDR3 coding sequence is TGTGCCAGCATTATGAGTATGGCAGTCTCCTACGAGCAGTACTTC. Supplemented by reference TRBV2 and TRBJ2-7, the full variable domain reads EPEVTQTPSHQVTQMGQEVILRCVPISNHLYFYWYRQILGQKVEFLVSFYNNEISEKSEIFDDQFSVERPDGSNFTLKIRSTKLEDSAMYFCASIMSMAVSYEQYFGPGTRLTVT.

As for this clone: This sample also contains other DNA sequences that code for the same CDR3. The chain couples TRBV5-1 to TRBJ2-7, with D possibly TRBD2 on 6 matching bases. Looked up from germline, CDR1 is SGHRS and CDR2 is YFSETQ. The CDR3 runs to 13 residues. The germline V and J ends were trimmed by 0 bases and 4 bases, with 8 bases remaining between them. CDR3 sequence: CASSLGGTYEQYF. CDR3 DNA sequence: TGCGCCAGCAGCTTGGGGGGGACTTACGAGCAGTACTTC.

This rearrangement joins TRBV5-8 to TRBJ2-7, with 8 bases that match TRBD1. Germline lookup yields CDR1 SGHTS and CDR2 YDEGEE. The junction had 6 bases not matched to a gene; V was cut back by 4 bases and J by 3 bases. The CDR3 runs 14 residues. CDR3 sequence: CASSPWTGLYEQYF. The CDR3 DNA reads as TGTGCCAGCAGCCCGTGGACAGGGCTCTACGAGCAGTACTTC.

The chain links TRBV10-2 to TRBJ2-7; D possibly corresponds to TRBD1 (5 bases). CDR1 is WSHSY, CDR2 SAAADI, per germline. The CDR3 is made up of 11 amino acids. Trimming left V 5 bases short and J 6 bases short, with 8 bases between. This CDR3 reads CASSPDSEQYF. CDR3 in DNA: TGCGCCAGCAGTCCCGACAGCGAGCAGTACTTC.

The V and J genes are TRBV27 and TRBJ2-1; the D is unclear. CDR1 and CDR2 from the germline V gene are MNHEY and SMNVEV (reference sequence). There are 15 residues in the CDR3. V was clipped by 2 bases and J by 1 base, with 9 bases between them. The CDR3: CASSLTSNSYNEQFF. DNA for the CDR3: TGTGCCAGCAGTTTAACGTCAAATTCCTACAATGAGCAGTTCTTC.

CDR3: CASSLLGGDTEAFF. For the CDR3, the DNA is TGTGCCAGCAGTTTACTAGGGGGGGACACTGAAGCTTTCTTT. J is TRBJ1-1 and V is TRBV27, with a weak D call TRBD1 (6 bases). The CDR3 loop spans 14 amino acids. The germline CDR1 and CDR2 sequences are MNHEY and SMNVEV (reference sequence). Trimming cost V 2 bases and J 3 bases, with 10 bases left between them.

The V call is TRBV29-1, the J call TRBJ1-1; tentatively, D is TRBD1 (6 bases). Germline V CDR1 and CDR2: SQVTM, ANQGSEA. V was cut by 5 bases and J by 4 bases, with 20 bases left in between. The CDR3 is made up of 15 amino acids. The CDR3 loop reads CSVLGLGALVTEAFF. The CDR3 region has the DNA TGCAGCGTTCTGGGTCTGGGGGCGTTGGTCACTGAAGCTTTCTTT.

This clone has more than one count but fewer than ten. V and J are TRBV7-8 and TRBJ1-5, with D unclear. Germline V gene sequence: CDR1 SGHVS, CDR2 FQNEAQ. The CDR3 totals 16 residues. Trimming stripped 0 bases from V and 4 bases from J, with 13 bases between. As DNA, the CDR3 is TGTGCCAGCAGCTTAGCGGGGTCGATAGCAAATCAGCCCCAGCATTTT. This encodes CASSLAGSIANQPQHF.